This T cell receptor beta chain was obtained from a study of shared clonotypes between healthy human individuals (dated by TCRdb to about 2020). Background on the whole study: The cohort comprised two women and a few men aged 18 to 49 years. Per donor, three plates each were used for CD4 naive and CD4 memory, two for CD8 naive, and one for CD8 memory. To estimate repertoire size and how much clonotype sharing occurs between individuals, the study deeply sequenced the blood TCR repertoires of several healthy adults. Libraries were prepared and TCR repertoires were sequenced by different laboratories using diverse techniques, in order to increase sequencing depth and limit assay-specific biases. Between about 0.85 and 9.5 billion PBMCs per donor were obtained by leukapheresis. What the study reported, not specific to this receptor: Around 5% of naive CD4, 3% to 3.5% of naive CD8, roughly 2.4% of memory CD4, and approximately 0.39% of memory CD8 clonotypes were shared across several donors. The genetic and exposure-history diversity represented was limited by the small number of donors. Pairwise subsampling indicated that sequencing depth was expected to affect the degree of clonotype sharing among donors. Sampling was restricted to blood, and TCR repertoires in tissues likely differ from the TCR repertoires found in blood. Higher generation probabilities were observed for clonotypes shared by all four sorted-subset donors than for non-shared clonotypes. Even with the large sequencing depth, rarefaction of the sorted-subset datasets indicated that sequencing was incomplete. Naive subsets generally had larger estimated clonotype richness than memory subsets did.

Note on this clone: Its antigen specificity is not known. Base qualities are not at hand, and no much larger clone is one base apart.

For CDR1 and CDR2, the germline V gene lists SNHLY and FYNNEI. V was cut back by 7 bases and J by 0 bases, leaving a gap of 12 bases between them. Spanning cysteine to phenylalanine, the CDR3 consists of 15 amino acids. Only the CDR3 DNA is retained, 45 bases long and in frame from the first base. The donors were healthy, HIV-negative adults with no recently reported acute infections or vaccinations. Only Caucasian adults living in Nashville, Tennessee, USA were represented among the donors. CD4+ T cells were enriched through magnetic negative selection, after which naive cells were positively selected on CD45RA and the remaining negative fraction served as the memory subset. Blood was obtained by leukapheresis, after which PBMCs were separated by Ficoll-Histopaque density gradient centrifugation and cryopreserved in liquid nitrogen vapor phase. Analytical flow cytometry was used to check the purity and quantity of every magnetically sorted T cell population. From each sorted fraction, genomic DNA was isolated and quantified by UV absorbance on a Nanodrop 2000c.

Using the deep immunoSEQ assay, multiplex PCR amplified TCR CDR3 regions from genomic DNA. For each cell subset, the extracted genomic DNA was distributed evenly across all wells of several immunoSEQ 96-well plates, and each plate served as one replicate. Each replicate PCR for sorted subsets received approximately 220 ng genomic DNA, equal to some 32,000 T cell genomes. The purified libraries were quantified using a Qubit 3.0 fluorometer, sized with a Bioanalyzer 2100, and then quantified again using the KAPA Library Quantification kit. Every immunoSEQ 96-well plate was sequenced on a dedicated single-read 150-cycle Illumina NextSeq 550 flow cell. The original methods were these. The immunoSEQ output contained only junctional sequences without quality scores, so filtering could not match that applied to full-length reads. Sequences were annotated with PyIR, a Python wrapper for IgBLAST v1.9, using IMGT germline references to assign V/J genes and CDR3. Reads were removed for weak V/J assignments (E-value above 1e-6), missing CDR3, stop codons, out-of-frame junctions, or ambiguous translated residues. V3J clonotypes were defined by identical inferred V gene, J gene, and CDR3 amino acid sequence. To compute the percentage overlap between repertoires, the number of shared unique clonotypes was divided by the size of the smaller repertoire. Richness of each repertoire was evaluated using RTK rarefaction, the Chao1 estimator, and Recon v2.1 estimates of unobserved clonotypes. OLGA was used to compute generation probabilities for all TCRbeta clonotypes that the gDNA method yielded from a few donors. The table was pulled from immuneACCESS by TCRdb, which kept in-frame rearrangements only. Such tables lose some clones; where checked, under half of the loss comes from unresolved V genes, and the rest has no known cause. That table is the source of V, J and clone size, and D and trimming were worked out from the DNA. In this sample the table shows about 1.5 million clones, 98% of which occur a single time. Together, the top ten hold less than 0.55% of the sample.

Here the chain combines TRBV2 and TRBJ1-4; there is no confident call for the D gene. The clonotype was recovered from a man younger than 40 in good health. Sequencing input: naive CD4+ T cells sorted from blood. The cell subset or site label here, explained by the study, means: CD45RA+ positively selected. The DNA reads as follows: TGTGCCAGCATTTACAGCCAGACAACTAATGAAAAACTGTTTTTT. Its translation reads: CASIYSQTTNEKLFF.